The 29 T cell receptor beta chains presented below share a single source sample, sequenced in a study of blood T cell repertoires in COVID-19. The data were produced by immunoSEQ multiplex PCR, yet TCRdb's version contains in-frame clones alone and is incomplete. The sample has some 190,000 clones; 80% are singletons. Sequencing was performed on PBMCs or T cells enriched from blood (not recorded which). Source of these receptors: a man aged 55 to 70 who had been exposed to COVID-19.

V gene TRBV9 combines with J gene TRBJ2-1; 8 nucleotides match TRBD2. The V gene's germline CDR1 is SGDLS and CDR2 YYNGEE. CDR3 length equals 17 residues. With 2 bases clipped from V and 5 bases from J, the junction kept 12 bases outside the gene matches. The CDR3 DNA reads TGTGCCAGCAGCGTTCTCTCCTTAGCGGGACTGAACAATGAGCAGTTCTTC. This sequence encodes CASSVLSLAGLNNEQFF. The whole variable domain, remainder taken from reference TRBV9 and TRBJ2-1, is DSGVTQTPKHLITATGQRVTLRCSPRSGDLSVYWYQQSLDQGLQFLIQYYNGEERAKGNILERFSAQQFPDLHSELNLSSLELGDSALYFCASSVLSLAGLNNEQFFGPGTRLTVL.

The genes are TRBV18 and TRBJ2-7, with D possibly matching TRBD2 (5 bases). Germline CDR1 KGHSH, CDR2 LQKENI. The CDR3 extends over 14 amino acids. V lost 0 bases and J 3 bases, leaving 9 bases between the germline ends. The CDR3 bases are TGTGCCAGCTCACCACCGGTAAGCGGCTACGAGCAGTACTTC. Translating it yields CASSPPVSGYEQYF.

This clone was seen more than once but under ten times. The V and J genes are TRBV6-6 and TRBJ2-2; TRBD2 matches at 8 bases. After removal of 7 bases from V and 6 bases from J, the junction contained 7 bases not matched to a gene. The CDR3 is made up of 14 amino acids. Germline V gene data show CDR1 as MNHNY and CDR2 as SVGAGI (reference sequence). The CDR3 here is CASTPGGEPGELFF. The CDR3 DNA reads TGTGCCAGCACCCCGGGGGGGGAGCCCGGGGAGCTGTTTTTT.

The chain is built from TRBV29-1 and TRBJ2-1; 8 bases are shared with TRBD1. Trimming at V came to 3 bases and at J to 7 bases, leaving 14 bases not matched to a gene. Per germline, CDR1 SQVTM and CDR2 ANQGSEA. The CDR3 has 16 amino acids. The CDR3 loop reads CSVEKGGQGFPNEQFF. CDR3 bases: TGCAGCGTTGAGAAGGGCGGACAGGGTTTTCCGAATGAGCAGTTCTTC.

CDR3: CASSLGLAGFSYEQYF. CDR3 DNA: TGTGCCAGCAGTTTGGGACTAGCGGGCTTCTCCTACGAGCAGTACTTC. The chain joins TRBV6-5 to TRBJ2-7; the match to TRBD2 covers 12 bases. The germline V gene encodes CDR1 MNHEY and CDR2 SVGAGI. J lost 0 bases, V lost 4 bases, and 4 bases had no gene match. The CDR3 spans 16 residues.

V and J are TRBV5-4 and TRBJ2-7; 10 nucleotides line up with TRBD1. V lost 4 bases to trimming and J lost 3 bases; unmatched junction nucleotides: 4. Germline V gene lookup returns CDR1 SGHNT and CDR2 YYREEE (reference sequence). This CDR3 region has 14 residues. CDR3 sequence: CASSQRDRGYEQYF. The CDR3 DNA sequence: TGTGCCAGCAGCCAAAGGGACAGGGGCTACGAGCAGTACTTC.

This clone was detected once. V and J are TRBV24-1 and TRBJ2-2; 7 positions match TRBD1. V gave up 7 bases and J gave up 2 bases; unmatched junction bases: 6. Germline assignment: CDR1 KGHDR and CDR2 SFDVKD. CDR3 size: 15 residues. This CDR3 is CATRPGQSNTGELFF. DNA for the CDR3: TGTGCCACCAGACCGGGACAGAGTAACACCGGGGAGCTGTTTTTT.

The V and J genes are TRBV20-1 and TRBJ2-1, with 8 bases that match TRBD1. Germline CDR1 is DFQATT and CDR2 is SNEGSKA (reference sequence). The junction had 9 bases not matched to a gene; V was cut back by 7 bases and J by 16 bases. The CDR3 totals 10 residues. The DNA of the CDR3 is TGCAGTGGAGGACAGGGTTCAGGTTTCTTC. It codes for CSGGQGSGFF.

CDR3 coding DNA: TGTGCCAGCAGCCCAACAGTGCACCCCTACGAGCAGTACTTC. Encoded protein: CASSPTVHPYEQYF. The chain employs TRBV5-5 and TRBJ2-7; D uncertain. There are 14 residues in the CDR3. Germline assignment: CDR1 SGHKS and CDR2 YYEKEE (reference sequence). Deletions cut 4 bases from V and 2 bases from J, with 13 bases between.

The rearrangement uses TRBV19 and TRBJ1-5, with D uncertain. This CDR3 has 15 residues. Trimming stripped 3 bases from V and 6 bases from J, with 15 bases between. Germline V gene lookup returns CDR1 LNHDA and CDR2 SQIVND (reference sequence). CDR3 DNA sequence: TGTGCCAGTAGTATGAGGGTTGGCGGGGTTCAGCCCCAGCATTTT. Protein product: CASSMRVGGVQPQHF.

The chain carries TRBV19 and TRBJ2-7; 7 bases line up with TRBD1. CDR1 and CDR2 from the germline V gene are LNHDA and SQIVND (reference sequence). After removal of 3 bases from V and 5 bases from J, the junction contained 7 bases not matched to a gene. There are 14 residues in the CDR3. DNA for the CDR3: TGTGCCAGTAGTATTTCAAGGGGGCAAGACGAGCAGTACTTC. The encoded protein is CASSISRGQDEQYF.

The chain has TRBV10-3 and TRBJ1-1; TRBD1 aligns across 9 bases. Germline CDR1 reads ENHRY; CDR2 reads SYGVKD. J was trimmed by 3 bases and V by 11 bases; bases with no gene match: 7. This CDR3 has 13 amino acids. The CDR3 reads CASGTGFDTEAFF. The CDR3 DNA is TGTGCCTCAGGGACAGGGTTCGACACTGAAGCTTTCTTT.

This rearrangement joins TRBV5-4 to TRBJ2-1; D not certain. The length of the CDR3 is 14 residues. The V end was cut by 4 bases, the J end by 8 bases, with 16 bases between. The V gene's germline CDR1 is SGHNT and CDR2 YYREEE (reference sequence). The CDR3: CASSLQGAPHEQFF. The DNA for the CDR3 is TGTGCCAGCAGCCTCCAAGGAGCGCCCCATGAGCAGTTCTTC.

The rearrangement joins TRBV29-1 to TRBJ2-1, with D possibly being TRBD1 (5 bases). Per the germline V gene, CDR1 is SQVTM and CDR2 is ANQGSEA. This CDR3 has 15 amino acids. Between the trimmed V and J ends, which lost 6 bases and 7 bases, there was a span of 22 bases. CDR3 in DNA: TGCAGCGTACCTAGTCGCACAGGACAATTTAATGAGCAGTTCTTC. Protein sequence: CSVPSRTGQFNEQFF.

The V call is TRBV7-2, the J call TRBJ2-3; TRBD2 might be the D (6 bases). The germline gives CDR1 SGHTA, CDR2 FQGNSA. The CDR3 is 14 amino acids. The germline V and J ends were trimmed by 4 bases and 4 bases, with 12 bases remaining between them. CDR3 nucleotide sequence: TGTGCCAGCAGCTCAGGAGGGCCCGCAGATACGCAGTATTTT. Translation: CASSSGGPADTQYF.

V usage is TRBV28 and J usage is TRBJ1-2, with D possibly matching TRBD1 (6 bases). CDR3 size: 17 residues. The germline gives CDR1 MDHEN, CDR2 SYDVKM. V lost 5 bases and J lost 0, with 19 bases in between. The CDR3 loop reads CASSLTSGAGANYGYTF. For the CDR3, the DNA is TGTGCCAGCAGTCTAACGTCTGGGGCAGGGGCTAACTATGGCTACACCTTC.

This sequence joins TRBV25-1 and TRBJ1-2, with D unresolved. Germline assignment: CDR1 MGHDK and CDR2 SYGVNS. This CDR3 spans 14 amino acids. V dropped 2 bases and J dropped 2 bases, with 9 bases sitting between them. The CDR3 DNA sequence: TGTGCCAGCAGTGAACTGGTTGAGAACTATGGCTACACCTTC. This sequence encodes CASSELVENYGYTF.

The chain couples TRBV11-1 to TRBJ2-3; no clear D. Trimming removed 3 bases at V and 2 bases at J, with 6 bases between. CDR1 and CDR2 from the germline V gene are SGHAT and FQDESV (reference sequence). This CDR3 spans 13 amino acids. The CDR3 bases are TGTGCCAGCAGCTTCAGACTCACAGATACGCAGTATTTT. This gives the protein CASSFRLTDTQYF. The full variable domain, in which reference TRBV11-1 and TRBJ2-3 provide the parts outside the CDR3, is EAEVAQSPRYKITEKSQAVAFWCDPISGHATLYWYRQILGQGPELLVQFQDESVVDDSQLPKDRFSAERLKGVDSTLKIQPAELGDSAMYLCASSFRLTDTQYFGPGTRLTVL.

V and J are TRBV19 and TRBJ2-3; 7 bases are a match to TRBD2. Trimming cost V 7 bases and J 5 bases; bases outside gene matches: 9. Germline loops: CDR1 LNHDA, CDR2 SQIVND (reference sequence). The CDR3 contains 14 residues. CDR3 residues: CASTERGSEDTQYF. CDR3 bases: TGTGCCAGTACCGAGCGGGGATCGGAAGATACGCAGTATTTT.

The chain recombines TRBV28 with TRBJ2-7, with 8 bases identical to TRBD1. Germline loops: CDR1 MDHEN, CDR2 SYDVKM. Losses at the gene ends were 6 bases for V and 0 bases for J; bases not matched to a gene: 10. This CDR3 has 16 amino acids. The CDR3 sequence is CASRAGGVMPSYEQYF. CDR3 coding DNA: TGTGCCAGCAGAGCAGGGGGCGTGATGCCCTCCTACGAGCAGTACTTC.

The chain couples TRBV5-6 to TRBJ2-7; the D is unclear. V lost 0 bases and J 3 bases, leaving 4 bases between the germline ends. The CDR3 has 12 amino acids. Germline lookup yields CDR1 SGHDT and CDR2 YYEEEE. The CDR3 nucleotides are TGTGCCAGCAGCTTGGAGAGCTACGAGCAGTACTTC. Amino acids: CASSLESYEQYF.

This clone was seen just once. This chain links TRBV30 with TRBJ2-1, with a weak D call TRBD1 (6 bases). Germline-derived CDR1 and CDR2 are GTSNPN and SVGIG (reference sequence). V dropped 0 bases and J dropped 4 bases, with 16 bases sitting between them. This CDR3 spans 16 amino acids. Here the CDR3 DNA reads TGTGCCTGGAGTGTAGGTATAGGGGGTCGTTACAATGAGCAGTTCTTC. Encoded protein: CAWSVGIGGRYNEQFF.

This clone has a handful of counts. The chain is built from TRBV3-1 (or the pseudogene TRBV3-2) and TRBJ1-5; D gene uncertain. There are 14 residues in the CDR3. Germline V CDR1 and CDR2: LGHDT, YNNKEL (reference sequence). Trimming left V 1 base short and J 3 bases short, with 7 bases between. The CDR3 protein is CASSQARYNQPQHF. CDR3 coding DNA: TGTGCCAGCAGCCAAGCCAGGTACAATCAGCCCCAGCATTTT.

The chain employs TRBV7-2 and TRBJ2-5; D is perhaps TRBD2 (6 bases). The V gene's germline CDR1 is SGHTA and CDR2 FQGNSA. Trimming pared 1 base from V and 5 bases from J, leaving 14 bases between. The CDR3 is 15 residues long. CDR3 in DNA: TGTGCCAGCAGCTTAGGAGCCGGGGGAAGGGAGACCCAGTACTTC. Amino acid sequence: CASSLGAGGRETQYF.

V usage is TRBV28 and J usage is TRBJ1-4; no definite D call. The length of the CDR3 is 11 residues. V was trimmed by 7 bases and J by 3 bases, leaving 3 bases between them. Germline loops: CDR1 MDHEN, CDR2 SYDVKM. CDR3 coding DNA: TGTGCCAGCACCTCTAATGAAAAACTGTTTTTT. This encodes CASTSNEKLFF.

This clone was seen only once. This chain connects TRBV11-2 to TRBJ1-1, with D possibly being TRBD1 (6 bases). Trimming shortened V by 3 bases and J by 0 bases, and 11 bases separated the two germline ends. This CDR3 contains 15 residues. Germline assignment: CDR1 SGHAT and CDR2 FQNNGV. In DNA form, the CDR3 reads TGTGCCAGCAGCTTCAGACAGGTACTGAACACTGAAGCTTTCTTT. It is translated as CASSFRQVLNTEAFF.

The rearrangement uses TRBV5-4 and TRBJ2-5, with 10 bases identical to TRBD2. The CDR3 is made up of 18 amino acids. V dropped 1 base and J dropped 5; count of bases not matched to a gene: 14. CDR1 is SGHNT and CDR2 is YYREEE in the germline V gene (reference sequence). Written as DNA, the CDR3 is TGTGCCAGCAGCTTGCCCGCTAGCGGGAGTAGGTCCCGGGAGACCCAGTACTTC. This translates into CASSLPASGSRSRETQYF. The full variable domain, completed using reference TRBV5-4 and TRBJ2-5, is ETGVTQSPTHLIKTRGQQVTLRCSSQSGHNTVSWYQQALGQGPQFIFQYYREEENGRGNFPPRFSGLQFPNYSSELNVNALELDDSALYLCASSLPASGSRSRETQYFGPGTRLLVL.

The chain employs TRBV18 and TRBJ2-1; TRBD1 aligns across 9 bases. This CDR3 has 15 amino acids. The junction had 6 bases not matched to a gene; V was cut back by 6 bases and J by 3 bases. Germline loops: CDR1 KGHSH, CDR2 LQKENI. In nucleotides, the CDR3 is TGTGCCAGCTCTAGCCGGGACAGGGACTACAATGAGCAGTTCTTC. Its translation: CASSSRDRDYNEQFF.

This clone was counted a few times. This sequence joins TRBV5-6 and TRBJ2-4, with 8 bases matching TRBD2. The CDR3 totals 17 residues. Germline V gives CDR1 SGHDT, CDR2 YYEEEE. After removal of 0 bases from V and 12 bases from J, the junction contained 17 bases not matched to a gene. CDR3 sequence reads: CASSLAGLDDSIGAQYF. The CDR3 DNA sequence: TGTGCCAGCAGCTTGGCGGGACTAGACGACTCCATAGGGGCTCAGTACTTC.